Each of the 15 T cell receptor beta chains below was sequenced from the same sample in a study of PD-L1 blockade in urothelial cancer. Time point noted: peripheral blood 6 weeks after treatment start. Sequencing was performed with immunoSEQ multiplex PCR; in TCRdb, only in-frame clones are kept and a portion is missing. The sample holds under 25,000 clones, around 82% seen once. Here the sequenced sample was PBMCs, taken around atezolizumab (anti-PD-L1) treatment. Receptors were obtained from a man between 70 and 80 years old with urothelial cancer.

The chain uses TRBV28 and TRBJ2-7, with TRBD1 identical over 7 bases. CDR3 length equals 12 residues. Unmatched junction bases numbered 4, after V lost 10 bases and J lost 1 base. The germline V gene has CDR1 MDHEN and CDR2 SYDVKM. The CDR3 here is CATQGESYEQYF. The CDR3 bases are TGTGCCACCCAGGGGGAATCCTACGAGCAGTACTTC.

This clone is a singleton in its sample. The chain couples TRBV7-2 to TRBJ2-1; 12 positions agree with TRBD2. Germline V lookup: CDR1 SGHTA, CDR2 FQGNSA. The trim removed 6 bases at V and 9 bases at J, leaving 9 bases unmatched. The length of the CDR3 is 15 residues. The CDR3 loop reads CASRLTSGSGAEQFF. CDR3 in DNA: TGTGCCAGCAGACTGACTAGCGGGAGCGGCGCTGAGCAGTTCTTC.

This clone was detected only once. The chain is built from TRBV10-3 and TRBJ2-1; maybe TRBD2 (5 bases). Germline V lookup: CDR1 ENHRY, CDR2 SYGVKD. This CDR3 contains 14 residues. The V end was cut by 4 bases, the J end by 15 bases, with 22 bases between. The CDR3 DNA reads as TGTGCCATCAGTGCCCCGGCCGCGGGCGACGGACCGTTCTTC. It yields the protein CAISAPAAGDGPFF.

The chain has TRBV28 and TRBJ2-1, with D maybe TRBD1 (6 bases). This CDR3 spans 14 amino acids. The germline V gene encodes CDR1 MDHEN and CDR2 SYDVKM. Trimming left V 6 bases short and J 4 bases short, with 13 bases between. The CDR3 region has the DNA TGTGCCAGCAGGGTTGGGACACATTACAATGAGCAGTTCTTC. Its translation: CASRVGTHYNEQFF.

The CDR3 sequence: CASSGEDEQFF. The CDR3 bases are TGTGCCAGCAGTGGGGAGGATGAGCAGTTCTTC. The gene calls are TRBV25-1 and TRBJ2-1; weak D call: TRBD2 (6 bases). V lost 4 bases and J lost 8, with 6 bases in between. There are 11 residues in the CDR3. Germline assignment: CDR1 MGHDK and CDR2 SYGVNS.

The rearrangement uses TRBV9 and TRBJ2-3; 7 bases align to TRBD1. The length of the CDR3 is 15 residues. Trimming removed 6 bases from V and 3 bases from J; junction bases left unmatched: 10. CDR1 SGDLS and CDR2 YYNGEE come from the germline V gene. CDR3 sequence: CASNQQGRRTDTQYF. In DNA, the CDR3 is TGTGCCAGCAACCAACAGGGGAGAAGGACAGATACGCAGTATTTT.

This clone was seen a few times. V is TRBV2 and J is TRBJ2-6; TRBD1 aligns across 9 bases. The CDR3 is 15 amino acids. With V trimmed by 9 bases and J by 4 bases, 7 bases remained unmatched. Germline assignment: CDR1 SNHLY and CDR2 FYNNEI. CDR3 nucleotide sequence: TGTGCCAGTTCCCCCGGGACAGGGGGGGCCAACGTCCTGACTTTC. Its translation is CASSPGTGGANVLTF.

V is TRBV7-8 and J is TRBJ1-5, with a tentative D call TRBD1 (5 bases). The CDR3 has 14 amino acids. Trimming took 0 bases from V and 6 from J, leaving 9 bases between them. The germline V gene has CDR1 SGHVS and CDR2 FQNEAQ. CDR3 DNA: TGTGCCAGCAGCTTAGCGCGGGGCGGTCAGCCCCAGCATTTT. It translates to CASSLARGGQPQHF.

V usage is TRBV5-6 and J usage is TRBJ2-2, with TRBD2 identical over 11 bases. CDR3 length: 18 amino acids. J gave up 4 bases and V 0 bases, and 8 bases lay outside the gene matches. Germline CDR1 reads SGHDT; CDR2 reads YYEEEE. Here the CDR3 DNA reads TGTGCCAGCAGCTTGGGGCCTAGCGGGAGGCGGGGCACCGGGGAGCTGTTTTTT. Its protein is CASSLGPSGRRGTGELFF.

Written as DNA, the CDR3 is TGTGCCAGCAGCTGGTCATCAGGGTCCTACGAGCAGTACTTC. Amino acid sequence: CASSWSSGSYEQYF. V and J are TRBV7-2 and TRBJ2-7; maybe TRBD1 (5 bases). The V gene's germline CDR1 is SGHTA and CDR2 FQGNSA. This CDR3 comprises 14 residues. V was shortened by 4 bases and J by 1 base, with 11 bases between the two germline ends.

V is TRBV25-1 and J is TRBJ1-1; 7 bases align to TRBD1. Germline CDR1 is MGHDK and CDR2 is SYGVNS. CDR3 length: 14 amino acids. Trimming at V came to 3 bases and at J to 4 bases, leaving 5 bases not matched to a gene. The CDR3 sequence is CASSDFYRGTEAFF. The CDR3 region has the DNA TGTGCCAGCAGTGATTTCTACAGGGGCACTGAAGCTTTCTTT.

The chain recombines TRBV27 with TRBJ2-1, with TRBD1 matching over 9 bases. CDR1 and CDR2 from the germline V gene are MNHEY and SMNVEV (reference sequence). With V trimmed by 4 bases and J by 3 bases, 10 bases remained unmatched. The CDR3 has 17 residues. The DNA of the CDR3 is TGTGCCAGCAGTTCCGGTACAGGGGGCTTGCGCTACAATGAGCAGTTCTTC. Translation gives CASSSGTGGLRYNEQFF.

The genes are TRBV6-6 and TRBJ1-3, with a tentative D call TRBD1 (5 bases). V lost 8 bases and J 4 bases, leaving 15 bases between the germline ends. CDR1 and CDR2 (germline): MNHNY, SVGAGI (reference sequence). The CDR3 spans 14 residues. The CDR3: CASGHGGEGNTIYF. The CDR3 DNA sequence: TGTGCCAGCGGGCATGGGGGGGAAGGAAACACCATATATTTT.

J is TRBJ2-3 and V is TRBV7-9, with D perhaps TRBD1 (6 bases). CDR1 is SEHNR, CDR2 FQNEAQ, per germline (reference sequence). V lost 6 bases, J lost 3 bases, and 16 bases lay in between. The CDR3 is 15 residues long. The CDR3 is CASRMDSILTDTQYF. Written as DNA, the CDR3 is TGTGCCAGCAGGATGGACAGCATCCTAACAGATACGCAGTATTTT.

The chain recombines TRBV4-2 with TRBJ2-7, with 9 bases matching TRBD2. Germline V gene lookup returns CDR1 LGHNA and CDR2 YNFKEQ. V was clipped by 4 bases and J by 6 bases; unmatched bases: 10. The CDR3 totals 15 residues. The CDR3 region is CASSPNLAGESEQYF. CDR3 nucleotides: TGTGCCAGCAGCCCTAACTTAGCGGGAGAATCCGAGCAGTACTTC.